This entry lists 29 T cell receptor beta chains sequenced from one sample in a study of T-cell reconstitution after alpha-beta-depleted transplantation in children. Unique molecular identifiers were incorporated during preparation of the TCRbeta library. TCRdb processed the PCR reads anew with MiXCR; each CDR3 protein has one entry. Here the sample spans 200,000 to 250,000 distinct CDR3 sequences, around 12% being singletons. The source material was PBMCs from the stem cell graft donor, sampled from the stem cell graft. These receptors were collected from a human donor who donated a stem cell graft to a child with acute lymphoblastic leukemia.

This clonotype has at least ten counts. The chain has TRBV9 and TRBJ2-3; TRBD2 aligns across 8 bases. The junction had 5 bases not matched to a gene; V was cut back by 0 bases and J by 2 bases. Per germline, CDR1 SGDLS and CDR2 YYNGEE. The CDR3 has 16 residues. The CDR3: CASSVVAGGPTDTQYF. DNA of the CDR3: TGTGCCAGCAGCGTAGTTGCGGGGGGACCCACAGATACGCAGTATTTT.

The chain has TRBV6-5 and TRBJ2-2; 8 positions match TRBD2. Germline values: CDR1 MNHEY, CDR2 SVGAGI. Germline trimming cut 4 bases from V and 0 bases from J; bases unmatched to any gene: 7. The CDR3 spans 17 residues. CDR3 DNA: TGTGCCAGCAGTTCTTCCGGGACTAGACCGAACACCGGGGAGCTGTTTTTT. Residues: CASSSSGTRPNTGELFF.

This clonotype was recorded many times. This sequence joins TRBV25-1 and TRBJ2-5; 7 bases map to TRBD2. The CDR3 is 16 residues long. Germline loops: CDR1 MGHDK, CDR2 SYGVNS. V trimming: 3 bases; J trimming: 2 bases; junction bases outside the gene matches: 9. The CDR3 loop reads CASSDVQGGAQETQYF. The CDR3 region has the DNA TGTGCCAGCAGTGATGTCCAGGGAGGGGCTCAAGAGACCCAGTACTTC. The whole variable domain, remainder taken from reference TRBV25-1 and TRBJ2-5, is EADIYQTPRYLVIGTGKKITLECSQTMGHDKMYWYQQDPGMELHLIHYSYGVNSTEKGDLSSESTVSRIRTEHFPLTLESARPSHTSQYLCASSDVQGGAQETQYFGPGTRLLVL.

Regarding this clonotype: This may arise from a read error, as a much more abundant clone is one base away. The chain carries TRBV5-6 and TRBJ2-2; a possible D gene is TRBD1 (5 bases). The V gene lost 6 bases and the J gene lost 6 bases, with 21 bases spanning the gap. The CDR3 runs to 16 residues. The germline gives CDR1 SGHDT, CDR2 YYEEEE. The CDR3 sequence: CASTQSRPGIPGELFF. CDR3 nucleotides: TGTGCCAGCACCCAATCCAGACCAGGGATCCCCGGGGAGCTGTTTTTT. Combining the CDR3 with reference TRBV5-6 and TRBJ2-2 gives the whole variable domain DAGVTQSPTHLIKTRGQQVTLRCSPKSGHDTVSWYQQALGQGPQFIFQYYEEEERQRGNFPDRFSGHQFPNYSSELNVNALLLGDSALYLCASTQSRPGIPGELFFGEGSRLTVL.

The sample holds many counts of this clonotype. V is TRBV29-1 and J is TRBJ2-6; 8 bases are shared with TRBD1. The CDR3 contains 17 residues. Looked up from germline, CDR1 is SQVTM and CDR2 is ANQGSEA. After removal of 3 bases from V and 1 base from J, the junction contained 8 bases not matched to a gene. The chain's CDR3 is CSVELGRGLSGANVLTF. CDR3 in DNA: TGCAGCGTTGAGTTAGGCAGGGGGCTTTCTGGGGCCAACGTCCTGACTTTC. The full variable domain, its missing parts supplied by reference TRBV29-1 and TRBJ2-6, is SAVISQKPSRDICQRGTSLTIQCQVDSQVTMMFWYRQQPGQSLTLIATANQGSEATYESGFVIDKFPISRPNLTFSTLTVSNMSPEDSSIYLCSVELGRGLSGANVLTFGAGSRLTVL.

This clonotype occurred many times. This chain connects TRBV5-1 to TRBJ2-7; no firm D call. V dropped 2 bases and J dropped 2 bases, with 14 bases sitting between them. CDR1 SGHRS and CDR2 YFSETQ come from the germline V gene. This CDR3 region has 15 residues. The CDR3 here is CASSFGGRLTYEQYF. In DNA form, the CDR3 reads TGCGCCAGCAGCTTTGGCGGCCGTTTGACCTACGAGCAGTACTTC.

This clonotype appeared many times. The chain's CDR3 is CSATHGTGELFF. The CDR3 DNA sequence: TGCAGTGCCACTCACGGGACCGGGGAGCTGTTTTTT. This chain joins TRBV20-1 and TRBJ2-2; D is uncertain. Germline CDR1 is DFQATT and CDR2 is SNEGSKA (reference sequence). The CDR3 consists of 12 residues. The ends were cut back, 6 bases at V and 5 bases at J, with 10 bases in the middle.

The sample holds many counts of this clonotype. The CDR3 loop is CASSPGKRSTGELFF. CDR3 DNA: TGTGCCAGCTCACCAGGGAAACGCAGCACCGGGGAGCTGTTTTTT. The V call is TRBV18, the J call TRBJ2-2; no definite D call. V shed 2 bases and J shed 4 bases, with 11 bases lying between them. Germline CDR1 and CDR2: KGHSH and LQKENI. The CDR3 runs to 15 residues.

In this sample, this clonotype turned up once. One base away lies a much larger clone, so this may be a sequencing read error. J is TRBJ2-7 and V is TRBV9, with D perhaps TRBD2 (6 bases). The CDR3 contains 14 residues. CDR1 is SGDLS, CDR2 YYNGEE, per germline. CDR3 DNA: TGTGCCAGCAGCGTAGCGGGGGACTCCTACGCGCAGTACTTC. Translation: CASSVAGDSYAQYF.

The chain combines TRBV30 with TRBJ2-7; D may be TRBD2 (5 bases). Between the trimmed V and J ends, which lost 2 bases and 7 bases, there was a span of 15 bases. Germline V gene lookup returns CDR1 GTSNPN and CDR2 SVGIG (reference sequence). This CDR3 has 13 residues. CDR3 sequence: CAWSPVWAGEQYF. The CDR3, as DNA: TGTGCCTGGAGTCCTGTGTGGGCGGGTGAGCAGTACTTC.

This clonotype was seen repeatedly, ten times or more. The chain joins TRBV3-1 to TRBJ2-5; 12 bases line up with TRBD2. After removal of 0 bases from V and 5 bases from J, the junction contained 7 bases not matched to a gene. Germline V CDR1 and CDR2: LGHDT, YNNKEL (reference sequence). The CDR3 has 17 amino acids. CDR3: CASSQDYRLAGVETQYF. For the CDR3, the DNA is TGTGCCAGCAGCCAAGATTATCGACTAGCGGGAGTCGAGACCCAGTACTTC.

Points on this clonotype: A much bigger clone sits one base away, suggesting this may be a read error. The rearrangement uses TRBV19 and TRBJ2-7; 8 nucleotides line up with TRBD1. Germline V gene sequence: CDR1 LNHDA, CDR2 SQIVND (reference sequence). The CDR3 contains 15 residues. The V gene end was trimmed by 4 bases and the J gene end by 2 bases; junction bases not matched to a gene: 7. CDR3 sequence reads: CASSTRTGSAYEQYF. In nucleotides, the CDR3 is TGTGCCAGTAGTACCAGGACAGGGAGCGCCTACGAGCAGTACTTC.

This clonotype was recorded a few times. This chain connects TRBV12-3 or TRBV12-4 to TRBJ2-3, with 9 bases lining up with TRBD2. With V trimmed by 3 bases and J by 4 bases, 5 bases remained unmatched. The CDR3 runs 15 residues. As DNA, the CDR3 is TGTGCCAGCAGTTTTAGCGGGAGCTGGGCAGATACGCAGTATTTT. Its protein product is CASSFSGSWADTQYF.

The J gene is TRBJ1-4, the V gene TRBV6-5; TRBD1 matches at 8 bases. CDR1 and CDR2 (germline): MNHEY, SVGAGI. The CDR3 spans 14 residues. Germline trimming cut 2 bases from V and 8 bases from J; bases unmatched to any gene: 4. CDR3 protein: CASSYNRGKEKLFF. The CDR3 DNA sequence: TGTGCCAGCAGTTACAACAGGGGGAAGGAAAAACTGTTTTTT.

Many counts were recorded for this clonotype. The V call is TRBV24-1, the J call TRBJ1-5, with D unclear. Looked up from germline, CDR1 is KGHDR and CDR2 is SFDVKD. Trimming took 4 bases from V and 6 from J, leaving 9 bases between them. There are 13 residues in the CDR3. CDR3 coding DNA: TGTGCCACCAGTGAGGCTGTAGGTCAGCCCCAGCATTTT. This encodes CATSEAVGQPQHF.

The V gene is TRBV18, the J gene TRBJ2-5; TRBD2 is a possible D gene (5 bases). Trimming left V 3 bases short and J 3 bases short, with 8 bases between. The CDR3 consists of 13 residues. CDR1 is KGHSH and CDR2 is LQKENI in the germline V gene. The CDR3 nucleotides are TGTGCCAGCTCACCGGGGAGCAAAGAGACCCAGTACTTC. Protein: CASSPGSKETQYF.

This clonotype showed up many times. The gene calls are TRBV5-1 and TRBJ2-5; 9 nucleotides match TRBD1. The CDR3 sequence is 15 residues long. Germline loops: CDR1 SGHRS, CDR2 YFSETQ. After removal of 2 bases from V and 5 bases from J, the junction contained 7 bases not matched to a gene. The CDR3 region has the DNA TGCGCCAGCAGCTTACTTACAGGGGGCGCCGAGACCCAGTACTTC. Protein product: CASSLLTGGAETQYF.

This clonotype was seen many times. The chain recombines TRBV7-9 with TRBJ2-1, with unresolved D. There are 13 residues in the CDR3. Germline V gene data show CDR1 as SEHNR and CDR2 as FQNEAQ (reference sequence). The V and J ends lost 4 bases and 1 base respectively, with 5 bases between them. This chain's CDR3 is CASSSPSYNEQFF. CDR3 bases: TGTGCCAGCAGCTCCCCATCCTACAATGAGCAGTTCTTC.

With regard to this clonotype: A much larger clone is a single base away; this may be a read error. This chain links TRBV5-1 with TRBJ2-1; D remains ambiguous. In germline, CDR1 is SGHRS, CDR2 YFSETQ. The CDR3 is 15 residues long. CDR3 sequence (DNA): TGCGCCAGCAGCTTGGGGGATTTCTCCTACACTGAGCAGTTCTTC. Protein sequence: CASSLGDFSYTEQFF.

At least ten counts were recorded for this clonotype. The rearrangement joins TRBV7-9 to TRBJ1-3; 10 positions match TRBD1. V lost 5 bases to trimming and J lost 2 bases; unmatched junction nucleotides: 6. The CDR3 extends over 16 amino acids. Germline V gene lookup returns CDR1 SEHNR and CDR2 FQNEAQ (reference sequence). CDR3 in amino acids: CASSPGTGETGNTIYF. The CDR3 region has the DNA TGTGCCAGCAGCCCCGGGACAGGGGAAACTGGAAACACCATATATTTT.

This clonotype was recorded many times. J is TRBJ1-3 and V is TRBV6-5; 9 bases map to TRBD1. The junction had 3 bases not matched to a gene; V was cut back by 2 bases and J by 1 base. The CDR3 totals 16 residues. Per germline, CDR1 MNHEY and CDR2 SVGAGI. CDR3 nucleotide sequence: TGTGCCAGCAGTTACGGACAGGGGTGGTCTGGAAACACCATATATTTT. It translates to CASSYGQGWSGNTIYF.

This clonotype occurred many times. The V and J genes are TRBV29-1 and TRBJ2-3, with 7 bases identical to TRBD1. CDR3 size: 13 residues. In germline, CDR1 is SQVTM, CDR2 ANQGSEA. Unmatched junction bases numbered 10, after V lost 5 bases and J lost 8 bases. CDR3 protein: CSVRQGSTGTQYF. CDR3 nucleotide sequence: TGCAGCGTTAGACAGGGTAGTACGGGTACGCAGTATTTT.

The chain links TRBV4-2 to TRBJ2-3; D might be TRBD2 (5 bases). CDR1 LGHNA and CDR2 YNFKEQ come from the germline V gene. The ends were cut back, 0 bases at V and 2 bases at J, with 12 bases in the middle. The CDR3 has 16 residues. CDR3 region: CASSQETGGFTDTQYF. CDR3 DNA sequence: TGTGCCAGCAGCCAAGAGACCGGCGGGTTCACAGATACGCAGTATTTT.

This clonotype was seen many times. The chain carries TRBV20-1 and TRBJ2-4; possibly TRBD2 for D (5 bases). Germline CDR1 is DFQATT and CDR2 is SNEGSKA (reference sequence). The CDR3 has 14 residues. Trimming took 2 bases from V and 6 from J, leaving 14 bases between them. This chain's CDR3 is CSARTGEGGNIQYF. The CDR3, as DNA: TGCAGTGCTAGAACCGGAGAAGGAGGAAACATTCAGTACTTC.

This clonotype has ten or more counts. The chain carries TRBV3-1 and TRBJ2-2, with D unclear. CDR1 and CDR2 from the germline V gene are LGHDT and YNNKEL (reference sequence). The CDR3 length is 12 residues. The V and J ends lost 0 bases and 6 bases respectively, with 2 bases between them. The CDR3 DNA sequence: TGTGCCAGCAGCCAAGATCCCGGGGAGCTGTTTTTT. It specifies CASSQDPGELFF.

This clonotype was counted ten times or more. The chain recombines TRBV5-5 with TRBJ1-1; D call uncertain. CDR1 SGHKS and CDR2 YYEKEE come from the germline V gene (reference sequence). The V end was cut by 0 bases, the J end by 0 bases, with 9 bases between. The CDR3 runs 15 residues. The CDR3 spells CASSLEYSLNTEAFF. The CDR3 DNA reads as TGTGCCAGCAGCTTGGAGTACAGTCTGAACACTGAAGCTTTCTTT.

This clonotype occurred many times. This sequence joins TRBV24-1 and TRBJ2-7, with no clear D. CDR3 length equals 13 residues. Germline V gene lookup returns CDR1 KGHDR and CDR2 SFDVKD. V dropped 0 bases and J dropped 5 bases, with 7 bases sitting between them. CDR3 protein: CATSDLPFHEQYF. CDR3 bases: TGTGCCACCAGTGATTTGCCCTTCCACGAGCAGTACTTC.

This clonotype was counted at least ten times. The chain links TRBV29-1 to TRBJ1-2, with D perhaps TRBD1 (6 bases). CDR1 and CDR2 from the germline V gene are SQVTM and ANQGSEA. This CDR3 comprises 14 residues. V lost 2 bases, J lost 1 base, and 11 bases lay in between. The CDR3 DNA reads TGCAGCGTTGAAAGACAGGCCGGTAACTATGGCTACACCTTC. This encodes CSVERQAGNYGYTF.

On this clonotype itself: A read error may explain this, as a much larger clone is one base away. V is TRBV9 and J is TRBJ1-3, with 9 bases that match TRBD1. The CDR3 contains 15 residues. The ends lost 8 bases at V and 5 bases at J; junction bases unmatched: 11. Germline V gene data show CDR1 as SGDLS and CDR2 as YYNGEE. The DNA for the CDR3 is TGTGCCAGAAGTGGACAGGGGATTGAACGAAACACCATATATTTT. It yields the protein CARSGQGIERNTIYF.